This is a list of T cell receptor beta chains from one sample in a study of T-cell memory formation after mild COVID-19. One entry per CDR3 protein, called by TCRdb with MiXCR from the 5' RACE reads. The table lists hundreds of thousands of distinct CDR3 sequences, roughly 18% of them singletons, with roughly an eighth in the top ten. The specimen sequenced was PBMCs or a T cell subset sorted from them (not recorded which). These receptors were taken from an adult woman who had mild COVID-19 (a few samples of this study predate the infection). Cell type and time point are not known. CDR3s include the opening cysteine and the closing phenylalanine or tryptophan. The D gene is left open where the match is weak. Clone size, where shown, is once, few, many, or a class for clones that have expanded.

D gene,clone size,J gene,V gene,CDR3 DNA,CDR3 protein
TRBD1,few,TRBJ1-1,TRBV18,TGTGCCAGCTCACCGGCCGAGACAGGGGGCCCGCCTGAAGCTTTCTTT,CASSPAETGGPPEAFF
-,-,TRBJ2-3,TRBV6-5,TGTGCCAGCAGTTACGCGGAGAGCACAGATACGCAGTATTTT,CASSYAESTDTQYF
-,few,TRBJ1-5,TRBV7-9,TGTGCCAGCAGCTTAAGTCGCGGCGGCAATCAGCCCCAGCATTTT,CASSLSRGGNQPQHF
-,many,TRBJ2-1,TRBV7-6,TGTGCCAGCAGTCGAGGCAATGAGCAGTTCTTC,CASSRGNEQFF
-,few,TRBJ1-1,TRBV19,TGTGCCAGTAAGGATTGGGGGGACACTGAAGCTTTCTTT,CASKDWGDTEAFF
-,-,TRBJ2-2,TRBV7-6,TGTGCCAGCAGCTTACGTACCTCCGGGGGAGACGGGGAGCTGTTTTTT,CASSLRTSGGDGELFF
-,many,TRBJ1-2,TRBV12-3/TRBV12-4,TGTGCCAGCAGTCCGGGGGGCAACTATGGCTACACCTTC,CASSPGGNYGYTF
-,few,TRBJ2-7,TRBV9,TGTGCCAGCAGCGCGAACAGGGTTGGAGAGCAGTACTTC,CASSANRVGEQYF
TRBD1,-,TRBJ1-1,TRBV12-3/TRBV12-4,TGTGCCAGCAGTCGCCGGGACAGGGGGCAGGCGAACACTGAAGCTTTCTTT,CASSRRDRGQANTEAFF
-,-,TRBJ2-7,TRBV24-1,TGTGCCACCAGTGAAGCGGCCACAAGGAGAAACGAGCAGTACTTC,CATSEAATRRNEQYF
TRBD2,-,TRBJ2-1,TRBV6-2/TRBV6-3,TGTGCCAGCAGTTATTCTGGCGGGAGGGCCCTGGACCACAATGAGCAGTTCTTC,CASSYSGGRALDHNEQFF
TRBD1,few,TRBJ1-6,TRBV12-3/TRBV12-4,TGTGCCAGCAGTCTAGGGGACAGGGTTAATTCACCCCTCCACTTT,CASSLGDRVNSPLHF
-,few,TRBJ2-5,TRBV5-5,TGTGCCAGCAGCTTGGACACTCCCAAAGAGACCCAGTACTTC,CASSLDTPKETQYF
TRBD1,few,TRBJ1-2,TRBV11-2,TGTGCCAGCAGCTTAGACCCGGGGACAGTGGAGGTTGGCTACACCTTC,CASSLDPGTVEVGYTF
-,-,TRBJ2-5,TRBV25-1,TGTGCCAGCAGTGAAGGGACGAACCAAGAGACCCAGTACTTC,CASSEGTNQETQYF
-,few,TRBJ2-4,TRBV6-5,TGTGCCAGCAGTTACTCCGGGCCCCTTGGAAACATTCAGTACTTC,CASSYSGPLGNIQYF
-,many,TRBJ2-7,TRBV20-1,TGCAGTGCTAGACGCCGACTCGAGCAGTACTTC,CSARRRLEQYF
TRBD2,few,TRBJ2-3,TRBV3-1,TGTGCCAGCAGCCAAGGGGTAGCGGGGGGGCCGGCCCCAGATACGCAGTATTTT,CASSQGVAGGPAPDTQYF
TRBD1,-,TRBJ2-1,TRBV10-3,TGTGCCATCAGTGTGGTGACAGGGGGCATTGAGCAGTTCTTC,CAISVVTGGIEQFF
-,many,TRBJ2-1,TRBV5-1,TGCGCCAGCAGCTTGGATGGCGGCCTTTACAATGAGCAGTTCTTC,CASSLDGGLYNEQFF
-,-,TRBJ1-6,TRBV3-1,TGTGCCAGCAGCCAAGTACACAATTCACCCCTCCACTTT,CASSQVHNSPLHF
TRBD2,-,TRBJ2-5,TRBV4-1,TGCGCCAGCAGCCGAGCGGGGGGGCCAATAGAGACCCAGTACTTC,CASSRAGGPIETQYF
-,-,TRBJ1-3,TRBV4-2,TGTGCCAGCAGCCAGCTGGACTTCGTACAAGCTGGAAACACCATATATTTT,CASSQLDFVQAGNTIYF
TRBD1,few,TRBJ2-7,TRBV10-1,TGCGCCAGCATAGGCGGCAAGGCAGGGGGCTGCTACGAGCAGTACTTC,CASIGGKAGGCYEQYF
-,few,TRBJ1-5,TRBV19,TGTGCCAGTAGAGGTCCGGGACAAGAGTGGGAGGAATACCAGCCCCAGCATTTT,CASRGPGQEWEEYQPQHF
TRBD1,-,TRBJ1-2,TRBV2,TGTGCCAGCAGGGAAATACAGGGGGTGAACTATGGCTACACCTTC,CASREIQGVNYGYTF
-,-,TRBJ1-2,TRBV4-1,TGCGCCAGCAGCCAAGAAGACAGTTACAACTATGACTACACCTTC,CASSQEDSYNYDYTF
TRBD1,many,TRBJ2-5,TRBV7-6,TGTGCCAGCAGCTTGTACCCCCAGGGGGCAGAGACCCAGTACTTC,CASSLYPQGAETQYF
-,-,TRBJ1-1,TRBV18,TGTGCCAGCTCACCACGAGGCCAGACTGAAGCTTTCTTT,CASSPRGQTEAFF
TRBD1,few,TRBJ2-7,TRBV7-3,TGTGCCAGCAGCCGGGGGACAGGGCCTTACGAGCAGTACTTC,CASSRGTGPYEQYF
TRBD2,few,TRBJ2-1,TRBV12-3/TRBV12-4,TGTGCCAGCAGTTTACAAGCGGGAGTGCTCAATGAGCAGTTCTTC,CASSLQAGVLNEQFF
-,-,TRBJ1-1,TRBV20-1,TGCAGTGCTGCACCCTCTGGGATTTACATGAACACTGAAGCTTTCTTT,CSAAPSGIYMNTEAFF
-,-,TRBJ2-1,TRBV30,TGTGCCTGGAGTGTAGAAGGCCCATGGGAGCAGTTCTTC,CAWSVEGPWEQFF
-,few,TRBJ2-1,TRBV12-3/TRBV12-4,TGTGCCAGCAGTTTTCAGGGTCCCGATGAGCAGTTCTTC,CASSFQGPDEQFF
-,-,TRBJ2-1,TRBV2,TGTGCCAGCGAGACAGATTACAATGAGCAGTTCTTC,CASETDYNEQFF
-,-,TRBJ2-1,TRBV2,TGTGCCAGCAGAGGAGGGTCCAGCAATGAGCAGTTCTTC,CASRGGSSNEQFF
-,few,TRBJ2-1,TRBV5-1,TGCGCCAGCAGCTTGCAGGGGGGACTACTCTACAATGAGCAGTTCTTC,CASSLQGGLLYNEQFF
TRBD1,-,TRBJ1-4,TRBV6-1,TGTGCCAGCAGTGTGGGACAGGGGACAACTAATGAAAAACTGTTTTTT,CASSVGQGTTNEKLFF